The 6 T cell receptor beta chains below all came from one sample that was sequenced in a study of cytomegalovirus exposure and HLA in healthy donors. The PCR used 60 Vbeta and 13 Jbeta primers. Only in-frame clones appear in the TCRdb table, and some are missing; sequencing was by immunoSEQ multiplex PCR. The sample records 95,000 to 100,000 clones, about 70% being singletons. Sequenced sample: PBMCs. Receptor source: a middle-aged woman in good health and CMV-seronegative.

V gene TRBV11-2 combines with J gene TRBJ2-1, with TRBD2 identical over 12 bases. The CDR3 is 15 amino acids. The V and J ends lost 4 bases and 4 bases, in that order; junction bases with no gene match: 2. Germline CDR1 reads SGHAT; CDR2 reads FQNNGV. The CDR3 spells CASSSGLAGYNEQFF. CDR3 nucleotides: TGTGCCAGCAGCTCCGGACTAGCGGGATACAATGAGCAGTTCTTC.

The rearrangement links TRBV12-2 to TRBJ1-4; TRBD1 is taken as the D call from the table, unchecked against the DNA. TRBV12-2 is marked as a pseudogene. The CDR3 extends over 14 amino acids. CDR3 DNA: TGTGCAAGTCGCTCGGACAGAATTAATGAAAAACTGTTTTTT. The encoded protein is CASRSDRINEKLFF.

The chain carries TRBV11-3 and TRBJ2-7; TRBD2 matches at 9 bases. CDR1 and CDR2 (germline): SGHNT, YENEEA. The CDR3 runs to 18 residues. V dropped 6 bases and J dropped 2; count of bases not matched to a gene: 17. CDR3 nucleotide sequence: TGTGCCAGCAGACAGACGGCGGGGCTAGCGGGACGGCCCTACGAGCAGTACTTC. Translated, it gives CASRQTAGLAGRPYEQYF. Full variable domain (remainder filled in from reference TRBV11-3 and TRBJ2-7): EAGVVQSPRYKIIEKKQPVAFWCNPISGHNTLYWYLQNLGQGPELLIRYENEEAVDDSQLPKDRFSAERLKGVDSTLKIQPAELGDSAVYLCASRQTAGLAGRPYEQYFGPGTRLTVT.

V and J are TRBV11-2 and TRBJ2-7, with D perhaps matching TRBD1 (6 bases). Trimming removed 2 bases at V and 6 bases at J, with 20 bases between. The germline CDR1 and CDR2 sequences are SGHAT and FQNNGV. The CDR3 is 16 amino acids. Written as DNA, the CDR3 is TGTGCCAGCAGCTTATTTTTAGGCCCAGGGGTCGGCGAGCAGTACTTC. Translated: CASSLFLGPGVGEQYF.

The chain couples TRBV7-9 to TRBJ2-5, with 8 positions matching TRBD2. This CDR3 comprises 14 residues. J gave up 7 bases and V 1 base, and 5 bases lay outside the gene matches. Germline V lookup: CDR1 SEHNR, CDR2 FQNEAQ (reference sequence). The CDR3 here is CASSLGLAGRTQYF. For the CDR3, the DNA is TGTGCCAGCAGCTTAGGTCTAGCGGGCCGGACCCAGTACTTC.

The CDR3 DNA is TGCGCCAGCAGCTTGGAAGCAGGGGAGTTAAGGGAGCAGTACTTC. This encodes CASSLEAGELREQYF. The rearrangement uses TRBV5-1 and TRBJ2-7; D possibly corresponds to TRBD1 (6 bases). Trimming removed 0 bases at V and 7 bases at J, with 17 bases between. The CDR3 totals 15 residues. Germline V CDR1 and CDR2: SGHRS, YFSETQ.